These 17 T cell receptor beta chains were sequenced from one sample in a study of T cell clones after liver transplantation. Profiling relied on immunoSEQ multiplex PCR, and the TCRdb table lists in-frame clones only, not all of them. The sample lists roughly 15,000 clones, under 90% occurring once. The material sequenced was CD8+ T cells from blood, taken approximately 50 months after liver transplant. These receptors all stem from a human patient who received a liver transplant. The graft donor may have contributed some T cells.

The rearrangement uses TRBV4-1 and TRBJ1-1; D call uncertain. This CDR3 has 15 amino acids. The germline V and J ends were trimmed by 0 bases and 6 bases, with 14 bases remaining between them. Germline V gene lookup returns CDR1 MGHRA and CDR2 YSYEKL. The CDR3 DNA follows: TGCGCCAGCAGCCAAGAGCAGGTAGATCTGGCTGAAGCTTTCTTT. This encodes CASSQEQVDLAEAFF.

This clone was detected only once. The chain employs TRBV27 and TRBJ2-1, with 12 bases aligning to TRBD2. Germline values: CDR1 MNHEY, CDR2 SMNVEV (reference sequence). The V gene end was trimmed by 6 bases and the J gene end by 4 bases; junction bases not matched to a gene: 4. This CDR3 is 15 amino acids long. CDR3 in DNA: TGTGCCAGCAGACCAGGACTAGCGGGATACAATGAGCAGTTCTTC. Its translation: CASRPGLAGYNEQFF.

The chain carries TRBV6-1 and TRBJ2-6; no clear D. Per the germline V gene, CDR1 is MNHNS and CDR2 is SASEGT. The CDR3 length is 17 residues. V lost 4 bases to trimming and J lost 2 bases, with 15 bases between them. The CDR3 nucleotides are TGTGCCAGCAGTGGAACATCTTCTAGTGCTGGGGCCAACGTCCTGACTTTC. This encodes CASSGTSSSAGANVLTF.

The chain is built from TRBV27 and TRBJ1-4; TRBD1 might be the D (5 bases). This CDR3 region has 15 residues. Germline V CDR1 and CDR2: MNHEY, SMNVEV (reference sequence). Trimming removed 6 bases from V and 8 bases from J, with 19 bases in between. CDR3 sequence: CASSSPAGPGEKLFF. The CDR3 nucleotides are TGTGCCAGCAGCTCACCCGCGGGGCCGGGGGAAAAACTGTTTTTT. The full variable domain, completed using reference TRBV27 and TRBJ1-4, is EAQVTQNPRYLITVTGKKLTVTCSQNMNHEYMSWYRQDPGLGLRQIYYSMNVEVTDKGDVPEGYKVSRKEKRNFPLILESPSPNQTSLYFCASSSPAGPGEKLFFGSGTQLSVL.

The chain links TRBV21-1 to TRBJ2-7; the DNA was not compared with TRBD1, the D call given in the table. TRBV21-1 is described as a pseudogene. This CDR3 region has 14 residues. The CDR3 is CASKWTETSYEQYF. The CDR3, as DNA: TGTGCCAGCAAATGGACAGAGACGTCCTACGAGCAGTACTTC.

The chain has TRBV7-9 and TRBJ2-1; D is tentatively TRBD1 or TRBD2 (5 bases each). The CDR3 extends over 15 amino acids. Per the germline V gene, CDR1 is SEHNR and CDR2 is FQNEAQ (reference sequence). V was cut by 4 bases and J by 2 bases, with 12 bases left in between. CDR3 sequence reads: CASSSFRDPYNEQFF. In nucleotides, the CDR3 is TGTGCCAGCAGCTCATTCCGGGACCCCTACAATGAGCAGTTCTTC.

This clone is medium-sized by share. This chain joins TRBV9 and TRBJ2-5; perhaps TRBD1 as D (6 bases). Deletions cut 2 bases from V and 2 bases from J, with 10 bases between. The CDR3 runs to 14 residues. Germline lookup yields CDR1 SGDLS and CDR2 YYNGEE. This CDR3 is CASSVGTRQETQYF. In nucleotides, the CDR3 is TGTGCCAGCAGCGTCGGGACACGACAAGAGACCCAGTACTTC.

This chain connects TRBV9 to TRBJ1-2; D gene unclear. The CDR3 has 13 residues. Germline V gene lookup returns CDR1 SGDLS and CDR2 YYNGEE. V was pared by 5 bases and J by 4 bases, with 12 bases between. This chain's CDR3 is CASRAASAYGYTF. Written as DNA, the CDR3 is TGTGCCAGCAGAGCGGCATCGGCCTATGGCTACACCTTC.

This sequence joins TRBV5-4 and TRBJ1-6; no firm D call. Germline V gives CDR1 SGHNT, CDR2 YYREEE (reference sequence). V lost 7 bases to trimming and J lost 15 bases, with 17 bases between them. The CDR3 runs to 12 residues. The CDR3 DNA reads TGTGCCAGCGCTGACGTCGTGGGTCTCCTCCACTTT. Amino acids: CASADVVGLLHF.

The rearrangement joins TRBV29-1 to TRBJ1-1; no firm D call. The CDR3 contains 8 residues. V lost 4 bases, J lost 8 bases, and 2 bases lay in between. Germline CDR1 SQVTM, CDR2 ANQGSEA. The CDR3 region has the DNA TGCAGCGTTGGGGAAGCTTTCTTT. It encodes CSVGEAFF.

V is TRBV10-2 and J is TRBJ2-1; TRBD2 matches at 9 bases. This CDR3 spans 16 amino acids. Germline values: CDR1 WSHSY, CDR2 SAAADI. V dropped 4 bases and J dropped 4; count of bases not matched to a gene: 8. CDR3 DNA sequence: TGCGCCAGCAGTGGGGTCGGGACTAGCTATTACAATGAGCAGTTCTTC. This codes for CASSGVGTSYYNEQFF.

J is TRBJ2-7 and V is TRBV7-6, with TRBD2 matching 8 bases. The trim removed 1 base at V and 5 bases at J, leaving 10 bases unmatched. There are 16 residues in the CDR3. The germline V gene has CDR1 SGHVS and CDR2 FNYEAQ. CDR3 nucleotides: TGTGCCAGCAGCTTAGAGCCCGGGAGGGCCGGCGACGAGCAGTACTTC. Amino acid sequence: CASSLEPGRAGDEQYF.

V gene TRBV7-9 combines with J gene TRBJ2-7, with D possibly matching TRBD2 (5 bases). Trimming pared 5 bases from V and 3 bases from J, leaving 14 bases between. The CDR3 totals 14 residues. Germline V gives CDR1 SEHNR, CDR2 FQNEAQ (reference sequence). As DNA, the CDR3 is TGTGCCAGCAGCCCCCCTGCGGGCCTCTACGAGCAGTACTTC. This gives the protein CASSPPAGLYEQYF.

This rearrangement joins TRBV5-4 to TRBJ2-7, with 9 bases lining up with TRBD1. The germline V gene encodes CDR1 SGHNT and CDR2 YYREEE (reference sequence). V lost 4 bases, J lost 5 bases, and 7 bases stayed unmatched. This CDR3 is 14 amino acids long. The CDR3 here is CASSRDRGFDEQYF. CDR3 DNA: TGTGCCAGCAGCCGAGACAGGGGGTTCGACGAGCAGTACTTC.

The chain combines TRBV9 with TRBJ2-3; 9 bases agree with TRBD2. CDR1 and CDR2 from the germline V gene are SGDLS and YYNGEE. The CDR3 extends over 19 amino acids. Trimming cost V 0 bases and J 3 bases; bases outside gene matches: 14. In nucleotides, the CDR3 is TGTGCCAGCAGCGTAGCTTCTCGTCCGCGAGCGGGAGGTACAGATACGCAGTATTTT. It specifies CASSVASRPRAGGTDTQYF.

This chain connects TRBV5-1 to TRBJ2-3; 10 bases line up with TRBD1. V trimming: 1 base; J trimming: 5 bases; junction bases outside the gene matches: 13. The V gene's germline CDR1 is SGHRS and CDR2 YFSETQ. CDR3 length: 18 residues. CDR3 DNA sequence: TGCGCCAGCAGCTTGTTCCGTTCACTGGGGACAGGGGTAGATACGCAGTATTTT. Protein: CASSLFRSLGTGVDTQYF.

The count of this clone is one. As DNA, the CDR3 is TGCGCCAGCAGCCCGCTAGCGGGCTCCTACGAGCAGTACTTC. This sequence encodes CASSPLAGSYEQYF. The V and J genes are TRBV5-1 and TRBJ2-7, with 8 bases that match TRBD2. J lost 0 bases, V lost 4 bases, and 3 bases had no gene match. The CDR3 sequence is 14 residues long. The germline CDR1 and CDR2 sequences are SGHRS and YFSETQ.